These T cell receptor beta chains were read from a single sample in a study of CD8 T cells in ankylosing spondylitis. TCRdb reprocessed the 5' RACE reads via MiXCR and lists one record per CDR3 protein. The data contain around 120,000 distinct CDR3 sequences, approximately 25% of them singletons. Sample: synovial fluid, either unsorted or a sorted T cell fraction (not recorded which). The source of these receptors is a male donor with ankylosing spondylitis. CDR3s leave out the opening cysteine and the closing phenylalanine or tryptophan. D genes are given only for firm matches.

v_call	d_call	j_call	cdr3_aa
TRBV5-1	TRBD2	TRBJ2-5	ASSLQGLAEETQY
TRBV30	NA	TRBJ1-2	AWSVNIYGYT
TRBV7-2	NA	TRBJ2-1	ASRSNTRVPQF
TRBV29-1	NA	TRBJ2-3	SSRSPESTDTQY
TRBV7-6	NA	TRBJ1-5	ASSPMDKVLDQPQH
TRBV6-1	NA	TRBJ1-6	ASSEFWWNSPLH
TRBV4-2	TRBD2	TRBJ2-2	ASSQEAGTGELF
TRBV20-1	NA	TRBJ1-4	SARDAGIGTNEKLF
TRBV10-3	NA	TRBJ2-3	AIRDGEVGDTQY
TRBV9	NA	TRBJ1-6	ASSVEVETRYNSPLH
TRBV20-1	NA	TRBJ2-7	SARGGFGVYEQY
TRBV10-2	TRBD2	TRBJ2-1	ASSVRLAGLSEQF
TRBV5-1	NA	TRBJ1-2	ASSLNNLGGYT
TRBV29-1	TRBD2	TRBJ2-1	SVDKTSGNEQF
TRBV4-1	NA	TRBJ2-1	ASSPGVYNEQF
TRBV19	NA	TRBJ2-1	ASSMSERRQF